The next 8 T cell receptor beta chains were all read from a single sample in a study of OX40 agonist ivuxolimab in advanced cancers. The data were produced by immunoSEQ multiplex PCR, yet TCRdb's version contains in-frame clones alone and is incomplete. The sample records 65,000 to 85,000 clones, 85% being singletons. Sequencing was performed on CD4+ or CD8+ T cells sorted from blood, taken in a trial of the OX40 agonist ivuxolimab. The receptors originated from an adult with an advanced solid tumor such as melanoma, head and neck, liver or kidney cancer.

V gene TRBV28 combines with J gene TRBJ1-4, with D possibly matching TRBD1 (6 bases). Germline CDR1 is MDHEN and CDR2 is SYDVKM. V lost 3 bases and J 6 bases, leaving 14 bases between the germline ends. There are 15 residues in the CDR3. The CDR3: CASSFGGAKDEKLFF. The CDR3 DNA reads TGTGCCAGCAGTTTTGGGGGGGCTAAGGATGAAAAACTGTTTTTT.

The chain links TRBV7-2 to TRBJ2-1; 15 positions agree with TRBD2. The germline V gene encodes CDR1 SGHTA and CDR2 FQGNSA. The V and J ends lost 6 bases and 0 bases, in that order; junction bases with no gene match: 6. This CDR3 region has 18 residues. CDR3 DNA: TGTGCCAGCAGTCGGACTAGCGGGGGGGCCACCTCCTACAATGAGCAGTTCTTC. It encodes CASSRTSGGATSYNEQFF.

The CDR3 protein is CAWSIWLPILSTDTQYF. The CDR3 DNA reads TGTGCCTGGAGTATTTGGTTACCAATTCTTAGCACAGATACGCAGTATTTT. The gene calls are TRBV30 and TRBJ2-3; D gene ambiguous. CDR1 is GTSNPN and CDR2 is SVGIG in the germline V gene (reference sequence). The CDR3 consists of 17 residues. The V and J ends lost 2 bases and 0 bases respectively, with 18 bases between them.

The rearrangement uses TRBV30 and TRBJ1-6; D remains unclear. Germline assignment: CDR1 GTSNPN and CDR2 SVGIG (reference sequence). The CDR3 loop spans 13 amino acids. The V end lost 5 bases, the J end lost 3 bases, and 8 bases lay between the germline ends. CDR3 sequence reads: CAWGRLYNSPLHF. The CDR3 nucleotides are TGTGCCTGGGGTAGGCTCTATAATTCACCCCTCCACTTT. Supplemented by reference TRBV30 and TRBJ1-6, the full variable domain reads SQTIHQWPATLVQPVGSPLSLECTVEGTSNPNLYWYRQAAGRGLQLLFYSVGIGQISSEVPQNLSASRPQDRQFILSSKKLLLSDSGFYLCAWGRLYNSPLHFGNGTRLTVT.

The V gene is TRBV7-2, the J gene TRBJ2-7; possible D gene TRBD1, 7 bases. CDR1 is SGHTA, CDR2 FQGNSA, per germline. The CDR3 runs 11 residues. The germline V and J ends were trimmed by 5 bases and 13 bases, with 15 bases remaining between them. DNA for the CDR3: TGTGCCAGCAGCCTCCGCGGGACAGCATACTTC. This sequence encodes CASSLRGTAYF.

This chain's CDR3 is CASSLGDRTYEQYF. The CDR3 DNA sequence: TGTGCCAGCAGCTTAGGGGACAGGACCTACGAGCAGTACTTC. The V and J genes are TRBV7-2 and TRBJ2-7, with TRBD1 matching 8 bases. Per the germline V gene, CDR1 is SGHTA and CDR2 is FQGNSA. Losses at the gene ends were 1 base for V and 2 bases for J; bases not matched to a gene: 1. This CDR3 has 14 amino acids.

The rearrangement uses TRBV5-4 and TRBJ1-6; D unclear. CDR1 is SGHNT, CDR2 YYREEE, per germline (reference sequence). With 4 bases removed from V and 4 bases from J, the gap between germline ends came to 15 bases. The CDR3 consists of 16 residues. The chain's CDR3 is CASSPNGVTYNSPLHF. The CDR3 nucleotides are TGTGCCAGCAGCCCAAACGGGGTGACATATAATTCACCCCTCCACTTT.

The gene calls are TRBV5-6 and TRBJ2-5; 7 nucleotides align to TRBD2. The junction had 8 bases not matched to a gene; V was cut back by 5 bases and J by 1 base. The CDR3 totals 15 residues. CDR1 is SGHDT and CDR2 is YYEEEE in the germline V gene. The CDR3 here is CASSLGLVSQETQYF. The CDR3, as DNA: TGTGCCAGCAGTCTAGGACTAGTGTCCCAAGAGACCCAGTACTTC.